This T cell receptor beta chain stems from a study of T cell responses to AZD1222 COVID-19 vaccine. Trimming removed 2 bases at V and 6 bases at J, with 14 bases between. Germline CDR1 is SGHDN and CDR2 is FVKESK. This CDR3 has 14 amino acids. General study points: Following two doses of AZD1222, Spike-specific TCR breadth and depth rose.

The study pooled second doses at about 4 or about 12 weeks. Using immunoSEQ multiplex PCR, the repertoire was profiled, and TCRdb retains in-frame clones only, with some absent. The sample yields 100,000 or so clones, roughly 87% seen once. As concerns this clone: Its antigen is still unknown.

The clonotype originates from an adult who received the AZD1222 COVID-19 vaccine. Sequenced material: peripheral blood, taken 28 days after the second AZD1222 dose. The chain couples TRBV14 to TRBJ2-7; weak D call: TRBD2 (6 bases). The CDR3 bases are TGTGCCAGCAGCCAACAGACTAGTAGCGTCGAGCAGTACTTC. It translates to CASSQQTSSVEQYF.